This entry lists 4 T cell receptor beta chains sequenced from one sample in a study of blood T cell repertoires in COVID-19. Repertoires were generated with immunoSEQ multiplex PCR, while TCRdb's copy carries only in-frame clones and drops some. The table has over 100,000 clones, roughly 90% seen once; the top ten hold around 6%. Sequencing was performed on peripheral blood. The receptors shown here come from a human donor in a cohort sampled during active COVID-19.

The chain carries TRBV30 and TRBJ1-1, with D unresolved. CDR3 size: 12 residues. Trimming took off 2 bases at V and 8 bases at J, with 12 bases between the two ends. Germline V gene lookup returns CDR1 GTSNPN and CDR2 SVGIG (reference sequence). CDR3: CAWSYGSGEAFF. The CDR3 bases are TGTGCCTGGAGTTACGGGTCGGGGGAAGCTTTCTTT.

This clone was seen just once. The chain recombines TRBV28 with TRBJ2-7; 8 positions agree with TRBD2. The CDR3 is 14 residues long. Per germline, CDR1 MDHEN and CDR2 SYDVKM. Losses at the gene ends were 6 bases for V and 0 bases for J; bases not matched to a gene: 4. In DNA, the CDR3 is TGTGCCAGCAGCTCGGGGGGGGCCTCCTACGAGCAGTACTTC. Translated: CASSSGGASYEQYF.

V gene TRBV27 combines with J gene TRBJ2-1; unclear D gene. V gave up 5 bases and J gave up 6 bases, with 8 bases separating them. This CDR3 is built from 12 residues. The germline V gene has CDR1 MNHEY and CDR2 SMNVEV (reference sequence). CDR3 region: CASSTPGNEQFF. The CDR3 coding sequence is TGTGCCAGCAGTACTCCCGGCAATGAGCAGTTCTTC.

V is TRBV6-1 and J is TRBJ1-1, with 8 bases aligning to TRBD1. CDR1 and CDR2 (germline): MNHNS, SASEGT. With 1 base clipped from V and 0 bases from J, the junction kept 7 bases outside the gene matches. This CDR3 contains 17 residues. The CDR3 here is CASSEGAGGFLNTEAFF. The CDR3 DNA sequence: TGTGCCAGCAGTGAAGGGGCAGGGGGCTTTTTGAACACTGAAGCTTTCTTT.